The TCR beta chain described here comes from a study of blood T cells in healthy people across ages. V was pared by 7 bases and J by 8 bases, with 13 bases of the junction left unmatched. Germline V CDR1 and CDR2: MNHEY, SVGAGI. CDR3 length equals 14 residues. Combining a sample-barcoded 5' primer with a J-beta primer mix, a second PCR ran for about 7 to 11 cycles. Template switching added a 12-random-nucleotide identifier to every cDNA molecule. Using its own MiXCR run on the 5' RACE reads, TCRdb lists one record per CDR3 protein. The table lists fewer than 2,000,000 distinct CDR3 sequences, 30% to 40% of them singletons. The people who gave samples were healthy Caucasians from Russia, aged roughly 6 to 90. Of note for this clonotype: The target antigen is unknown.

Study observations and caveats: Comparison with aged donors showed that long-lived donors had more naive CD4+ cells and higher diversity.

This chain links TRBV6-5 with TRBJ1-2; TRBD1 matches at 7 bases. The sequenced material came from blood. The sequence was collected from a human donor in good health. The CDR3 sequence is CASNSDRVRSGYTF. In DNA, the CDR3 is TGTGCCAGCAATAGCGACAGGGTCCGTAGCGGCTACACCTTC.